This T cell receptor beta chain was profiled in a study of blood T cell repertoires in COVID-19. Study information: T cells, B-cell-depleted T cells, or PBMCs provided the cDNA or gDNA that served as material.

Profiled with immunoSEQ multiplex PCR; TCRdb holds only in-frame clones, not every one. This table holds about 150,000 clones, approximately 90% found once. Between the trimmed V and J ends, which lost 3 bases and 0 bases, there was a span of 11 bases. This CDR3 is built from 15 residues. The germline V gene has CDR1 MNHEY and CDR2 SMNVEV (reference sequence). The study recruited people aged 18 to 89 years across approximately 25 US areas. The sample comprised PBMCs or T cells enriched from blood (not recorded which). The receptor was isolated from a woman aged 25-40 years with acute COVID-19. The chain combines TRBV27 with TRBJ1-2; D is unclear. CDR3 in amino acids: CASSLFHGANYGYTF. In nucleotides, the CDR3 is TGTGCCAGCAGTTTGTTTCACGGTGCTAACTATGGCTACACCTTC.